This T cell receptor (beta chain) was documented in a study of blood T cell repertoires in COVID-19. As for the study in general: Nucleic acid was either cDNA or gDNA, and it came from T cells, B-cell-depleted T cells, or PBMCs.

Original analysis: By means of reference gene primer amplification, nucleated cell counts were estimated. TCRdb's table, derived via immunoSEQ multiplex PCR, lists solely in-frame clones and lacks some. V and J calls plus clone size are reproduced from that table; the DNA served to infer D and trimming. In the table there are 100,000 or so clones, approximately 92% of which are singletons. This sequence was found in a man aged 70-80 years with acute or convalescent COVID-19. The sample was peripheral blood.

This CDR3 is CASTAGRSYNEQFF. The DNA of the CDR3 is TGTGCCAGCACCGCGGGGAGATCCTACAATGAGCAGTTCTTC. This chain uses TRBV13 with TRBJ2-1, with D possibly matching TRBD2 (6 bases). The V end was cut by 7 bases, the J end by 1 base, with 11 bases between. Germline assignment: CDR1 PRHDT and CDR2 FYEKMQ (reference sequence). The CDR3 consists of 14 residues.